This record covers a single TCR beta chain. Its antigen is as yet unknown. The data were obtained in a study of response to subunit inactivated influenza vaccine. Study results and limitations: A suggestion made by the authors is that each seasonal influenza vaccination recruits few new T cells.

TCRdb re-called the RT-PCR reads through MiXCR, storing one row per CDR3 protein. The profile shows about 500,000 distinct CDR3 sequences, more than 7% of them singletons. This CDR3 comprises 15 residues. CDR1 and CDR2 (germline): SGHTA, FQGNSA. With 5 bases clipped from V and 4 bases from J, the junction kept 8 bases outside the gene matches. The TCR was taken from a man in his fifties or sixties who received an inactivated influenza vaccine. The chain combines TRBV7-2 with TRBJ2-1, with TRBD1 matching 7 bases. Sequencing was performed on PBMCs from blood, taken around 25 months after vaccination. CDR3: CASSARDRPYNEQFF. DNA for the CDR3: TGTGCCAGCAGCGCCCGGGACAGACCATACAATGAGCAGTTCTTC.